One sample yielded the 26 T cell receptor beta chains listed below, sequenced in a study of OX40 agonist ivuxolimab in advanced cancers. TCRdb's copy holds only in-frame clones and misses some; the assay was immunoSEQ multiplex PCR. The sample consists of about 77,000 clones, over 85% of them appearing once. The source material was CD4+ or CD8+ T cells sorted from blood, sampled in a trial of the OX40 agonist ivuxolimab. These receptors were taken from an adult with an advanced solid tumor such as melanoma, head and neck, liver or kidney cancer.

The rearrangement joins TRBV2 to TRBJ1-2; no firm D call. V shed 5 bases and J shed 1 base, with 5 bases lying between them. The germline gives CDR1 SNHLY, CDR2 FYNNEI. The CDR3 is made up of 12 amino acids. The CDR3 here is CASSTINYGYTF. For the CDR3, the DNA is TGTGCCAGCAGTACCATTAACTATGGCTACACCTTC.

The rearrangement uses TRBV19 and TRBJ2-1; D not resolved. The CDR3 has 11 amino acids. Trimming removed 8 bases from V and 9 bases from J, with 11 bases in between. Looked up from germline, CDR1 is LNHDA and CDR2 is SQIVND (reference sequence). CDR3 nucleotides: TGTGCCAGTCGAACGGAGTTTGAGCAGTTCTTC. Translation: CASRTEFEQFF.

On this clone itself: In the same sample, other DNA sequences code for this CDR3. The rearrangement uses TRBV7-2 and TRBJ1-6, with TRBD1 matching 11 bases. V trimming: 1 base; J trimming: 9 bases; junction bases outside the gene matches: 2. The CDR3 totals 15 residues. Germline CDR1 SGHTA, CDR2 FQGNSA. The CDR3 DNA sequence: TGTGCCAGCAGCTTAGTGGGGACAGGGGGTTCACCCCTCCACTTT. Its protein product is CASSLVGTGGSPLHF.

Here the CDR3 reads CASSPSRVSVKGGNEQFF. The CDR3 DNA follows: TGTGCCAGCAGTCCTTCCAGGGTCTCGGTCAAGGGTGGCAATGAGCAGTTCTTC. This sequence joins TRBV28 and TRBJ2-1; maybe TRBD1 (5 bases). Germline values: CDR1 MDHEN, CDR2 SYDVKM. V gave up 5 bases and J gave up 6 bases, with 26 bases separating them. The CDR3 sequence is 18 residues long.

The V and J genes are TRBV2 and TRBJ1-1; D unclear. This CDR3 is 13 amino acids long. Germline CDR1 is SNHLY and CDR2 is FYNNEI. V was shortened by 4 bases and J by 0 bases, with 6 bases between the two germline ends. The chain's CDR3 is CASSVYLNTEAFF. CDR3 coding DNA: TGTGCCAGCAGTGTCTACCTGAACACTGAAGCTTTCTTT.

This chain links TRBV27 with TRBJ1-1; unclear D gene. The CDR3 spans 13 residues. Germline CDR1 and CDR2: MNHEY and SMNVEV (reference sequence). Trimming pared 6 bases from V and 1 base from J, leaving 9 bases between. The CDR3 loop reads CASSARRNTEAFF. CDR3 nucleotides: TGTGCCAGCAGCGCGCGGAGGAACACTGAAGCTTTCTTT.

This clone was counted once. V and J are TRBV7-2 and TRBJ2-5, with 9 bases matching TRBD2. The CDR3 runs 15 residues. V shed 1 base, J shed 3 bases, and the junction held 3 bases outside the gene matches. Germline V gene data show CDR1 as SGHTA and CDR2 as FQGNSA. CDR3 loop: CASSLVAGVKETQYF. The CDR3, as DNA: TGTGCCAGCAGCTTAGTAGCGGGAGTGAAAGAGACCCAGTACTTC.

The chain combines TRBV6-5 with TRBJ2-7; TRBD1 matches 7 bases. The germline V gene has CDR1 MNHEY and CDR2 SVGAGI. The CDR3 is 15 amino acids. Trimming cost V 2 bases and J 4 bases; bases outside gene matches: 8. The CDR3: CASSYRQGSGYEQYF. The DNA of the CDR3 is TGTGCCAGCAGTTACCGACAGGGTAGTGGTTACGAGCAGTACTTC.

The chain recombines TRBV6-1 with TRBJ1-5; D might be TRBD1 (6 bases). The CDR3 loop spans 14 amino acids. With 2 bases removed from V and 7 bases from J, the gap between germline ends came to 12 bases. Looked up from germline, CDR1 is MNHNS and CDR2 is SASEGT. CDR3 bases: TGTGCCAGCAGTGAAAATCAGGGGTACCAGCCCCAGCATTTT. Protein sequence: CASSENQGYQPQHF.

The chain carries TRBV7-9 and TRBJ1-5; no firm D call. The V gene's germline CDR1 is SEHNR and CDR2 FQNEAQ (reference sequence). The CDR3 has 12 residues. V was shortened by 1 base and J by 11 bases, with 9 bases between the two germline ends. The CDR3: CASSLVPGAQHF. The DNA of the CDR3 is TGTGCCAGCAGCTTAGTCCCTGGTGCCCAGCATTTT.

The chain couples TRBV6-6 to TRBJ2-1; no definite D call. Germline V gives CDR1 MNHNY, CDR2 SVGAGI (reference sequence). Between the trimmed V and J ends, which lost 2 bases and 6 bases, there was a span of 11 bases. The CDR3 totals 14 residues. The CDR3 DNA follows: TGTGCCAGCAGTTACCTTGCCACGTCCAATGAGCAGTTCTTC. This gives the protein CASSYLATSNEQFF.

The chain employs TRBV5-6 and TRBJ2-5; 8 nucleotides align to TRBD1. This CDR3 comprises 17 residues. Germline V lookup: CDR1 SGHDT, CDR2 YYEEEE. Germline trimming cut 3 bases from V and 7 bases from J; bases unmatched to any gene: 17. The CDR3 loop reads CASSYFSLGEQGGTQYF. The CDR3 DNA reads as TGTGCCAGCAGCTACTTCTCCCTGGGAGAACAGGGGGGGACCCAGTACTTC.

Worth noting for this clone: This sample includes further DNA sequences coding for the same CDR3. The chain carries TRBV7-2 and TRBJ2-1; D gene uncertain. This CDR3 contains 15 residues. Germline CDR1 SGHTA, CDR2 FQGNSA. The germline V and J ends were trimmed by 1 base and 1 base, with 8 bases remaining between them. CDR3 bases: TGTGCCAGCAGCTTAGAAGGTGGATCCTACAATGAGCAGTTCTTC. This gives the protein CASSLEGGSYNEQFF.

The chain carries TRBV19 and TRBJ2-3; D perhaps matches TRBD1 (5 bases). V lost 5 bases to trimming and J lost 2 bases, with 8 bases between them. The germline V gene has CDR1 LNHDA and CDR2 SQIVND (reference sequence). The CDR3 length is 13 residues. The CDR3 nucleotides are TGTGCCAGTAGTCCCAGGGTCACAGATACGCAGTATTTT. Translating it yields CASSPRVTDTQYF.

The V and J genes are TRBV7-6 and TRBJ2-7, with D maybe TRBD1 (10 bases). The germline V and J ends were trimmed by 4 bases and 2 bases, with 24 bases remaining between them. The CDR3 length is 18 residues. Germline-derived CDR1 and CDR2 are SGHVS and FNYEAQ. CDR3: CASSYGQGGASGAYEQYF. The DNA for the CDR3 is TGTGCCAGCAGCTATGGACAGGGGGGTGCTAGCGGGGCCTACGAGCAGTACTTC. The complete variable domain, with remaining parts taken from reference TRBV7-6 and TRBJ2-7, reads GAGVSQSPRYKVTKRGQDVALRCDPISGHVSLYWYRQALGQGPEFLTYFNYEAQQDKSGLPNDRFSAERPEGSISTLTIQRTEQRDSAMYRCASSYGQGGASGAYEQYFGPGTRLTVT.

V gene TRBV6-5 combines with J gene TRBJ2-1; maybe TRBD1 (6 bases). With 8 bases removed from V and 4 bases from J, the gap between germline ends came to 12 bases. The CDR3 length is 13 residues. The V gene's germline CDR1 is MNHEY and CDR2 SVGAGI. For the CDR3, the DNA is TGTGCCAGCCAAAAGGGGACATACAATGAGCAGTTCTTC. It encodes CASQKGTYNEQFF.

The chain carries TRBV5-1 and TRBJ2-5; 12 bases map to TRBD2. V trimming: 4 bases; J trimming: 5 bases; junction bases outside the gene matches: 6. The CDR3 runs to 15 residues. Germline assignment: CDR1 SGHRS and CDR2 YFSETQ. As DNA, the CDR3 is TGCGCCAGCAGCATCCTAGCGGGAGGGCCGGAGACCCAGTACTTC. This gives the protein CASSILAGGPETQYF.

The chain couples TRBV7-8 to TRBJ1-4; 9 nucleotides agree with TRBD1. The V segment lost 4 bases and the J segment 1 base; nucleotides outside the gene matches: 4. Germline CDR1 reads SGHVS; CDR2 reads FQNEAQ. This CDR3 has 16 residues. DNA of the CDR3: TGTGCCAGCAGCTCGCAGGGACAGGGAACTAATGAAAAACTGTTTTTT. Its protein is CASSSQGQGTNEKLFF.

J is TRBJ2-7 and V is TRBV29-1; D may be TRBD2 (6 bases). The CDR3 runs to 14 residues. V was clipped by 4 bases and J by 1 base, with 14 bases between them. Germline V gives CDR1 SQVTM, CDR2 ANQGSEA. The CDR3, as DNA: TGCAGCGTTGGGCCGGGAGAGGGTTCCTACGAGCAGTACTTC. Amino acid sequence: CSVGPGEGSYEQYF.

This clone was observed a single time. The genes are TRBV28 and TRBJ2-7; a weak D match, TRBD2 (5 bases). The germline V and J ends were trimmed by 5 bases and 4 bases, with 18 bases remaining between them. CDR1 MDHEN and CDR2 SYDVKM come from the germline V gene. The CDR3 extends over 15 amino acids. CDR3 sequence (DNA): TGTGCCAGCAGTCTCATAAAGGGAGAGGGATACGAGCAGTACTTC. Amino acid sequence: CASSLIKGEGYEQYF. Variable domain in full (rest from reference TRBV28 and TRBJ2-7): DVKVTQSSRYLVKRTGEKVFLECVQDMDHENMFWYRQDPGLGLRLIYFSYDVKMKEKGDIPEGYSVSREKKERFSLILESASTNQTSMYLCASSLIKGEGYEQYFGPGTRLTVT.

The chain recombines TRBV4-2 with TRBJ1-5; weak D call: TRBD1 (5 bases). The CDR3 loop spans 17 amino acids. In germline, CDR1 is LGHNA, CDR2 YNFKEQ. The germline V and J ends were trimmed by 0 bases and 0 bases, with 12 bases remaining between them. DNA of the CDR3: TGTGCCAGCAGCCAAGATTGGCAGGGCAATAGCAATCAGCCCCAGCATTTT. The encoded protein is CASSQDWQGNSNQPQHF.

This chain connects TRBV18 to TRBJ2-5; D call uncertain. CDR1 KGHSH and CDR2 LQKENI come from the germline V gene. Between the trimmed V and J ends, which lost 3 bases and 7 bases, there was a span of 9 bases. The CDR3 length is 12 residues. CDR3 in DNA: TGTGCCAGCTCACCTGCCTTGGGGACCCAGTACTTC. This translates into CASSPALGTQYF.

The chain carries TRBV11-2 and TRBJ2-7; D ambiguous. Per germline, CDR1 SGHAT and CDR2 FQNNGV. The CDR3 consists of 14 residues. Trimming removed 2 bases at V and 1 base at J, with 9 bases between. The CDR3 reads CASSLNGPSYEQYF. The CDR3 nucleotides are TGTGCCAGCAGCTTAAATGGGCCTTCCTACGAGCAGTACTTC.

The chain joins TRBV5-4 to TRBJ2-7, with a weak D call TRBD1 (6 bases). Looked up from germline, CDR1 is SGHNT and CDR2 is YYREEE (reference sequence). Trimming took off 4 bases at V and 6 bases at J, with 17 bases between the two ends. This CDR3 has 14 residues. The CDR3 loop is CASSPLQGSVEQYF. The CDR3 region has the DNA TGTGCCAGCAGCCCGCTACAGGGATCGGTCGAGCAGTACTTC.

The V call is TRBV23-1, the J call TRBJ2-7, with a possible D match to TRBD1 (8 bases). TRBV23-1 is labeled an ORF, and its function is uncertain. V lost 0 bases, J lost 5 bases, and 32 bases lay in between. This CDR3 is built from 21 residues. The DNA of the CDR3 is TGCGCCAGCAGTCAATCGAACGGGGGGCAGGGGGCTTGGTATTTGGAAAACGAGCAGTACTTC. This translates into CASSQSNGGQGAWYLENEQYF.

The DNA of the CDR3 is TGTGCCTGGGGGACAGGGTCTGGAAACACCATATATTTT. It specifies CAWGTGSGNTIYF. V is TRBV30 and J is TRBJ1-3; 9 bases agree with TRBD1. The ends lost 5 bases at V and 1 base at J; junction bases unmatched: 0. This CDR3 has 13 amino acids. Germline-derived CDR1 and CDR2 are GTSNPN and SVGIG (reference sequence).